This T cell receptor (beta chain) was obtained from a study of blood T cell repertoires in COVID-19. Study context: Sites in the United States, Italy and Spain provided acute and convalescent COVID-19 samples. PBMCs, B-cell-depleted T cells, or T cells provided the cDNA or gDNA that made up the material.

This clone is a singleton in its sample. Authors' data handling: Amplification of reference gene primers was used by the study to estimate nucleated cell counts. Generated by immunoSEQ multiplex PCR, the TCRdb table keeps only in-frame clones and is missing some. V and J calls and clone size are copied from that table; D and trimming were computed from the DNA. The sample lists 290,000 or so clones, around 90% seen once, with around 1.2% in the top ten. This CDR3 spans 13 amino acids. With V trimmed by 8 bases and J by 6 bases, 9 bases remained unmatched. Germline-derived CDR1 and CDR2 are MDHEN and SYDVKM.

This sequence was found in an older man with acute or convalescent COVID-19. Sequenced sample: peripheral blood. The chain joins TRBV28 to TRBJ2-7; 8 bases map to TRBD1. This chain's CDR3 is CASRTGGTPEQYF. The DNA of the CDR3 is TGTGCCAGCCGAACAGGGGGTACGCCCGAGCAGTACTTC. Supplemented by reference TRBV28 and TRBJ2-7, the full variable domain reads DVKVTQSSRYLVKRTGEKVFLECVQDMDHENMFWYRQDPGLGLRLIYFSYDVKMKEKGDIPEGYSVSREKKERFSLILESASTNQTSMYLCASRTGGTPEQYFGPGTRLTVT.